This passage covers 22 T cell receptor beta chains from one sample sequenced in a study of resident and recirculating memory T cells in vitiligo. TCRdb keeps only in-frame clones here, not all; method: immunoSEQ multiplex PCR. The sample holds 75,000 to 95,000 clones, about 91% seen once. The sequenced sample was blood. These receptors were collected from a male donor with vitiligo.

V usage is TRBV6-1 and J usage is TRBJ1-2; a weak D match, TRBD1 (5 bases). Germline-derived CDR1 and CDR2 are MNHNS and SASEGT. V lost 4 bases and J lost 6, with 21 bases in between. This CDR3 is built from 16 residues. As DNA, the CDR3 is TGTGCCAGCAGTGGCCTAAGGGGCCCTGGGGAGGATGGCTACACCTTC. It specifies CASSGLRGPGEDGYTF.

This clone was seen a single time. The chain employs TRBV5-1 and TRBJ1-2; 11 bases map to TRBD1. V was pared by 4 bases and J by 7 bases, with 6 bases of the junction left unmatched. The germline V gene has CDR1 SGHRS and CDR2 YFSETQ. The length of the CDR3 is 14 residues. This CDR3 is CASSPGQGAVGYTF. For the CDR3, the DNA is TGCGCCAGCAGCCCAGGACAGGGGGCAGTTGGCTACACCTTC.

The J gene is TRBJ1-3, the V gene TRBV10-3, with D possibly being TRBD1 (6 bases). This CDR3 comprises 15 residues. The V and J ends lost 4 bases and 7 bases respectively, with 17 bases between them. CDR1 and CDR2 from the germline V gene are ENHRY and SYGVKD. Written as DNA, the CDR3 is TGTGCCATCAGTGTTATTACAGGGCGGGGGAACACCATATATTTT. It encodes CAISVITGRGNTIYF.

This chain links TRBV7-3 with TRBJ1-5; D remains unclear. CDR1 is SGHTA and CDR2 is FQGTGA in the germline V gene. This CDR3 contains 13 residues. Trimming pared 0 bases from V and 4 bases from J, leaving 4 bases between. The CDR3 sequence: CASSLTGNQPQHF. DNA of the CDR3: TGTGCCAGCAGCTTAACCGGGAATCAGCCCCAGCATTTT.

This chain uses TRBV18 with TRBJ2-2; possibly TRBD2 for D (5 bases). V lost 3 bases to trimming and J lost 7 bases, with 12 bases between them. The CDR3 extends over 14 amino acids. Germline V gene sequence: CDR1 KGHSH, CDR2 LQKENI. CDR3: CASSPVERFGELFF. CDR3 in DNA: TGTGCCAGCTCACCGGTCGAGCGGTTCGGGGAGCTGTTTTTT. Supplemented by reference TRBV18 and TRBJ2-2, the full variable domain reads NAGVMQNPRHLVRRRGQEARLRCSPMKGHSHVYWYRQLPEEGLKFMVYLQKENIIDESGMPKERFSAEFPKEGPSILRIQQVVRGDSAAYFCASSPVERFGELFFGEGSRLTVL.

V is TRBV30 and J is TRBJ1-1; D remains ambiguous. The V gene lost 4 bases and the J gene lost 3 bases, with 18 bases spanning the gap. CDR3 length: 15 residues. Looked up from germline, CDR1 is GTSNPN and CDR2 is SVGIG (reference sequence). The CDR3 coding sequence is TGTGCCTGGAAGCGGCCTAGTGTGGCCTACACTGAAGCTTTCTTT. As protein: CAWKRPSVAYTEAFF.

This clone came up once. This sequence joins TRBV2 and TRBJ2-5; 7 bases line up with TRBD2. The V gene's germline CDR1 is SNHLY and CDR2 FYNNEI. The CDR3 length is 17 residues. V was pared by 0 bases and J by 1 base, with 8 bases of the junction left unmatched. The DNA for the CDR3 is TGTGCCAGCAGTGAAGCCGGATCTAGCGGACTCCAAGAGACCCAGTACTTC. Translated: CASSEAGSSGLQETQYF.

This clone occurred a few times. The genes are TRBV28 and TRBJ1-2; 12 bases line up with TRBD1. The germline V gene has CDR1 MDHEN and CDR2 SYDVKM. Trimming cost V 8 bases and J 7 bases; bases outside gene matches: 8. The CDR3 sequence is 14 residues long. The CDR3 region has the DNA TGTGCCAGCTTGCCAGGGACAGGGGGCCTTGGCTACACCTTC. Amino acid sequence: CASLPGTGGLGYTF.

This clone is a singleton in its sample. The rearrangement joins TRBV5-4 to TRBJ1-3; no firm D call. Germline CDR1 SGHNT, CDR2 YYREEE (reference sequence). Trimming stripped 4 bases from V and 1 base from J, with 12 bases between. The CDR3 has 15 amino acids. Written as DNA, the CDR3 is TGTGCCAGCAGCAATACCCCGGGATCTGGAAACACCATATATTTT. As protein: CASSNTPGSGNTIYF.

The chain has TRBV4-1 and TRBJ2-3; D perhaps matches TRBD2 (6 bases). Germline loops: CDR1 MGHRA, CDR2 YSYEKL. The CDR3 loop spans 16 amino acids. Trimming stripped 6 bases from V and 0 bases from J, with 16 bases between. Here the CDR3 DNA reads TGCGCCAGCAGTCCCAATTTGGCGGGGAGCACAGATACGCAGTATTTT. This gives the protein CASSPNLAGSTDTQYF.

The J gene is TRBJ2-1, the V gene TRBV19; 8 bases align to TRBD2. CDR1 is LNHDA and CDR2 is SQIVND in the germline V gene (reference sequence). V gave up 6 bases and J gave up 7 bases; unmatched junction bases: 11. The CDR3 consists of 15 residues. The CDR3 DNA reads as TGTGCCAGTAGCTGGCTAGCGGGCCTAACGAATGAGCAGTTCTTC. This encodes CASSWLAGLTNEQFF.

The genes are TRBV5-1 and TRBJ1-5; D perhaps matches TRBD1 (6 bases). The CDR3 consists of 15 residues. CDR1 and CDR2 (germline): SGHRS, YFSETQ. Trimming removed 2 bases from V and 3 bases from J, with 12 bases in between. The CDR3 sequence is CASSLTGTHNQPQHF. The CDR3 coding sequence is TGCGCCAGCAGCTTAACAGGGACCCACAATCAGCCCCAGCATTTT.

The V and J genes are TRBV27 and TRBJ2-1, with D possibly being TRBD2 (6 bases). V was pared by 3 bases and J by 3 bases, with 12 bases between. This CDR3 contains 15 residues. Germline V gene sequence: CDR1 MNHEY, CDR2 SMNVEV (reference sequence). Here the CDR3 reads CASSFGREYYNEQFF. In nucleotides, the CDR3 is TGTGCCAGCAGTTTCGGTCGGGAGTACTACAATGAGCAGTTCTTC.

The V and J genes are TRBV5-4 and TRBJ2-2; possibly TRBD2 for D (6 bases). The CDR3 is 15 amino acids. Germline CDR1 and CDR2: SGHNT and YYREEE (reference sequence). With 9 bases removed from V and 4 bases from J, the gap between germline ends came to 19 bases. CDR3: CATRGAGRTTGELFF. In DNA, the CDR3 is TGTGCCACCCGAGGGGCAGGGAGGACCACCGGGGAGCTGTTTTTT.

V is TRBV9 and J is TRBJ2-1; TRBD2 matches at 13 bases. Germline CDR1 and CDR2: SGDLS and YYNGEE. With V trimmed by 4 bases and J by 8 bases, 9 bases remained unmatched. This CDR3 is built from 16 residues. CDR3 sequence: CASSPPRLAGGHEQFF. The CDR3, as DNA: TGTGCCAGCAGCCCGCCGCGACTAGCGGGAGGCCATGAGCAGTTCTTC.

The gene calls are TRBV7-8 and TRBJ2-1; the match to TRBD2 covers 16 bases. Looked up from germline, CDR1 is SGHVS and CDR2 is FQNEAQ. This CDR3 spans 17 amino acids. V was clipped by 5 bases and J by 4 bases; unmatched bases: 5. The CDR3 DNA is TGTGCCAGCAGCCCGCCGGGACTAGCGGGAGGGTACAATGAGCAGTTCTTC. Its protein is CASSPPGLAGGYNEQFF.

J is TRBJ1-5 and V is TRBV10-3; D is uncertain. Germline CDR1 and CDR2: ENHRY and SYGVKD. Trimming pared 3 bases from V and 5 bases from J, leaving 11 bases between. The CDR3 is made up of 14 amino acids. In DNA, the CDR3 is TGTGCCATCAGTGAAACACAGAGAGATCAGCCCCAGCATTTT. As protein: CAISETQRDQPQHF.

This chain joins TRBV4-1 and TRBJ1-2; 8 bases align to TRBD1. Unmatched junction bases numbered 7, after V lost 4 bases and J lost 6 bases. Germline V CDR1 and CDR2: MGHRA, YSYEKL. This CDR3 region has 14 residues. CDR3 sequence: CASSRLDRGDGYTF. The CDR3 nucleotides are TGCGCCAGCAGCCGTCTCGACAGGGGAGATGGCTACACCTTC.

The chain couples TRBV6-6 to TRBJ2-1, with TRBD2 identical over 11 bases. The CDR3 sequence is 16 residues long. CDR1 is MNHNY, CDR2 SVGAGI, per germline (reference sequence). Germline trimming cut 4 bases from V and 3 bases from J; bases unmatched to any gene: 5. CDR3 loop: CASSFGLAGLYNEQFF. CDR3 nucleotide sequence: TGTGCCAGCAGTTTCGGACTAGCGGGTCTCTACAATGAGCAGTTCTTC.

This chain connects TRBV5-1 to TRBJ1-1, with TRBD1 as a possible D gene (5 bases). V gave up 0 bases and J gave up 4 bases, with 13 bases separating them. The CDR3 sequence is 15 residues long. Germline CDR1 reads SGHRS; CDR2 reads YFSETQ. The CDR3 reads CASSLVGGGGTEAFF. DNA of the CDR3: TGCGCCAGCAGCTTGGTGGGAGGTGGGGGCACTGAAGCTTTCTTT.

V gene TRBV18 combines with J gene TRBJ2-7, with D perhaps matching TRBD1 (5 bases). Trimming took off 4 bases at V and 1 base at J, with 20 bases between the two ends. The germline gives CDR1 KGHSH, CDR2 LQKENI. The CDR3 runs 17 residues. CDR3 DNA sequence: TGTGCCAGCTCACTTACGCGAACGGGCAGGGCGTCCTACGAGCAGTACTTC. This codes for CASSLTRTGRASYEQYF.

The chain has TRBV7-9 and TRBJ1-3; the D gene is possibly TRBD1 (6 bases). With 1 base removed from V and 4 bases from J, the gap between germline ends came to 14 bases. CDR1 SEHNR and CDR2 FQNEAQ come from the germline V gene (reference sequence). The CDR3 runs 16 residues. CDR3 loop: CASSLEAGAAGNTIYF. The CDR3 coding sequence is TGTGCCAGCAGCTTAGAGGCGGGGGCGGCAGGAAACACCATATATTTT.